This T cell receptor beta chain emerged from a study of T cells in Graves' hyperthyroidism and ophthalmopathy. Background on the study: At the time of initial diagnosis and before any treatment, peripheral blood was collected.

Amplification of TCR beta CDR3 regions was performed using RNA transcripts as template. TCR CDR3 underwent first-round RT-PCR with the HTBI primer set. TCRdb analysed the multiplex PCR reads with MiXCR anew, one entry per CDR3 protein. The table lists over 700,000 distinct CDR3 sequences, over 15% of them singletons. This clonotype was picked up a small number of times. Germline loops: CDR1 MDHEN, CDR2 SYDVKM. V lost 8 bases, J lost 5 bases, and 15 bases lay in between. This CDR3 comprises 13 residues. In patients aged 18 to 65, hyperthyroidism was newly diagnosed, with duration under 2 months. Researchers barred patients who had uncontrolled infection, other autoimmune disease, pregnancy or lactation. The blood sample predates any ophthalmopathy symptoms, coming from first hyperthyroidism diagnosis.

The clonotype originates from a woman in her fifties or sixties with Graves' hyperthyroidism that later progressed to Graves' ophthalmopathy. Source material: blood. The chain couples TRBV28 to TRBJ1-2; the D is unclear. DNA for the CDR3: TGTGCCAGCCGTCGATATCGGGGTTATGGCTACACCTTC. Protein sequence: CASRRYRGYGYTF.